A single sample is the source of the 13 T cell receptor beta chains below, sequenced in a study of blood T cell repertoires in COVID-19. The table came from immunoSEQ multiplex PCR; TCRdb's copy has only in-frame clones and leaves some out. The table has a few hundred thousand clones, around 88% seen once; the top ten hold 1.6%. The specimen sequenced was peripheral blood. Receptors originate from a woman in her thirties with COVID-19, enrolled during active disease.

This chain links TRBV6-1 with TRBJ1-1, with unresolved D. V was cut by 2 bases and J by 9 bases, with 13 bases left in between. This CDR3 has 13 residues. Per the germline V gene, CDR1 is MNHNS and CDR2 is SASEGT. This CDR3 is CASSELVPGKAFF. DNA for the CDR3: TGTGCCAGCAGTGAATTAGTTCCGGGGAAAGCTTTCTTT.

The chain employs TRBV3-1 (or the pseudogene TRBV3-2) and TRBJ1-1; no clear D. The CDR3 has 14 amino acids. Germline loops: CDR1 LGHDT, CDR2 YNNKEL (reference sequence). Trimming removed 1 base at V and 3 bases at J, with 9 bases between. As DNA, the CDR3 is TGTGCCAGCAGCCAAGTTTCGGGTTACACTGAAGCTTTCTTT. This translates into CASSQVSGYTEAFF.

As concerns this clone: At the DNA level, this CDR3 is encoded by other sequences in the same sample as well. The chain joins TRBV6-5 to TRBJ2-5; 7 bases align to TRBD2. Germline CDR1 and CDR2: MNHEY and SVGAGI. There are 15 residues in the CDR3. V gave up 0 bases and J gave up 1 base; unmatched junction bases: 2. This CDR3 is CASSYSGGIQETQYF. CDR3 bases: TGTGCCAGCAGTTACTCGGGAGGGATCCAAGAGACCCAGTACTTC.

The rearrangement joins TRBV27 to TRBJ2-2, with 8 nucleotides matching TRBD1. Germline lookup yields CDR1 MNHEY and CDR2 SMNVEV (reference sequence). Unmatched junction bases numbered 10, after V lost 3 bases and J lost 4 bases. The CDR3 has 17 residues. The CDR3 sequence is CASSFGAGQVTTGELFF. In DNA form, the CDR3 reads TGTGCCAGCAGTTTTGGGGCGGGACAGGTGACCACCGGGGAGCTGTTTTTT.

The rearrangement uses TRBV9 and TRBJ2-2; D is possibly TRBD2 (6 bases). There are 14 residues in the CDR3. CDR1 is SGDLS and CDR2 is YYNGEE in the germline V gene. V lost 5 bases and J 5 bases, leaving 13 bases between the germline ends. In DNA, the CDR3 is TGTGCCAGCAGTGACCCGGGACTTACCGGGGAGCTGTTTTTT. This codes for CASSDPGLTGELFF.

In this sample, this clone turned up once. This chain uses TRBV2 with TRBJ2-2; no firm D call. The CDR3 totals 13 residues. CDR1 and CDR2 from the germline V gene are SNHLY and FYNNEI. Trimming left V 2 bases short and J 6 bases short, with 7 bases between. CDR3 residues: CASSELLAGELFF. The CDR3 DNA reads TGTGCCAGCAGTGAATTGTTAGCCGGGGAGCTGTTTTTT.

The chain employs TRBV10-3 and TRBJ1-2; 8 bases agree with TRBD1. Germline V gene sequence: CDR1 ENHRY, CDR2 SYGVKD. V lost 10 bases, J lost 4 bases, and 8 bases stayed unmatched. This CDR3 contains 13 residues. This chain's CDR3 is CATSPGGVYGYTF. The CDR3 DNA follows: TGTGCCACCTCTCCAGGGGGCGTCTATGGCTACACCTTC.

This clone was recorded only once. The chain couples TRBV28 to TRBJ2-1, with D maybe TRBD2 (6 bases). Germline V gives CDR1 MDHEN, CDR2 SYDVKM. This CDR3 is 14 amino acids long. Trimming took 4 bases from V and 7 from J, leaving 14 bases between them. The CDR3 is CASSSLARVNEQFF. The CDR3 DNA reads as TGTGCCAGCAGTTCACTAGCCCGGGTTAATGAGCAGTTCTTC.

V usage is TRBV5-4 and J usage is TRBJ1-3, with D unresolved. The CDR3 totals 19 residues. V lost 2 bases and J 0 bases, leaving 21 bases between the germline ends. Germline V lookup: CDR1 SGHNT, CDR2 YYREEE (reference sequence). The CDR3 DNA reads as TGTGCCAGCAGCTTACCCCCCAACACGCCGGGGATCTCTGGAAACACCATATATTTT. It encodes CASSLPPNTPGISGNTIYF.

This clone was observed a single time. The V call is TRBV29-1, the J call TRBJ2-1; TRBD1 aligns across 9 bases. The CDR3 extends over 15 amino acids. Per germline, CDR1 SQVTM and CDR2 ANQGSEA. V lost 1 base, J lost 9 bases, and 10 bases stayed unmatched. The CDR3 protein is CSVEGGTGRGGEQFF. CDR3 nucleotide sequence: TGCAGCGTTGAAGGGGGGACAGGGAGAGGAGGTGAGCAGTTCTTC.

This clone came up a few times. The gene calls are TRBV6-5 and TRBJ1-2, with D perhaps TRBD1 (5 bases). CDR3 length: 14 residues. Germline assignment: CDR1 MNHEY and CDR2 SVGAGI. Between the trimmed V and J ends, which lost 6 bases and 3 bases, there was a span of 14 bases. CDR3 nucleotide sequence: TGTGCCAGCAGGGCTTCAGGGCTGGACTATGGCTACACCTTC. The encoded protein is CASRASGLDYGYTF.

The J gene is TRBJ2-1, the V gene TRBV19, with TRBD2 matching 9 bases. Germline V gene lookup returns CDR1 LNHDA and CDR2 SQIVND (reference sequence). Trimming removed 5 bases from V and 7 bases from J; junction bases left unmatched: 6. This CDR3 comprises 14 residues. The CDR3 DNA reads TGTGCCAGTAGTCCCATAGCGGGGGCAAATGAGCAGTTCTTC. It translates to CASSPIAGANEQFF. Full variable domain (outside the CDR3, taken from reference TRBV19 and TRBJ2-1): DGGITQSPKYLFRKEGQNVTLSCEQNLNHDAMYWYRQDPGQGLRLIYYSQIVNDFQKGDIAEGYSVSREKKESFPLTVTSAQKNPTAFYLCASSPIAGANEQFFGPGTRLTVL.

The chain uses TRBV5-6 and TRBJ2-1; the match to TRBD2 covers 9 bases. Germline loops: CDR1 SGHDT, CDR2 YYEEEE. With 5 bases clipped from V and 8 bases from J, the junction kept 14 bases outside the gene matches. The CDR3 is made up of 16 amino acids. The CDR3: CASRPGLARGLDEQFF. Here the CDR3 DNA reads TGTGCCAGCAGACCGGGACTAGCCCGGGGTTTGGATGAGCAGTTCTTC.